The T cell receptor beta chain described here comes from a study of HIV-infected patients and healthy controls. Points from the study as a whole: The diversity differences were not explained by slight age and sex differences between study cohorts. When repertoires were size-matched, rare events in HIV-infected data became overweighted.

Roughly three months, about 14 weeks, into antiretroviral therapy, follow-up blood was collected. No cell fractionation was done, so the repertoire covers all unsorted peripheral blood T cells. Alpha and beta constant-region primers primed reverse transcription of about 500 ng RNA. Separate chain-specific third strand synthesis with multiplexing indices produced the alpha and beta libraries. TCRdb called the 5' RACE reads again in MiXCR, with one record for every CDR3 protein. The sample consists of approximately 11,000 distinct CDR3 sequences, almost 6% of them appearing once. Per the germline V gene, CDR1 is DFQATT and CDR2 is SNEGSKA (reference sequence). The V gene end was trimmed by 3 bases and the J gene end by 3 bases; junction bases not matched to a gene: 5. The CDR3 extends over 15 amino acids. This clonotype was seen many times. What it recognizes is unknown.

The source of this sequence is an adult with HIV infection. The donor label of this sample is uncertain. The chain recombines TRBV20-1 with TRBJ1-3; TRBD1 matches at 10 bases. The sequenced sample was blood, obtained during antiretroviral therapy. The CDR3: CSASSTGGVGNTIYF. In DNA, the CDR3 is TGCAGTGCTAGTTCGACAGGGGGCGTTGGAAACACCATATATTTT.